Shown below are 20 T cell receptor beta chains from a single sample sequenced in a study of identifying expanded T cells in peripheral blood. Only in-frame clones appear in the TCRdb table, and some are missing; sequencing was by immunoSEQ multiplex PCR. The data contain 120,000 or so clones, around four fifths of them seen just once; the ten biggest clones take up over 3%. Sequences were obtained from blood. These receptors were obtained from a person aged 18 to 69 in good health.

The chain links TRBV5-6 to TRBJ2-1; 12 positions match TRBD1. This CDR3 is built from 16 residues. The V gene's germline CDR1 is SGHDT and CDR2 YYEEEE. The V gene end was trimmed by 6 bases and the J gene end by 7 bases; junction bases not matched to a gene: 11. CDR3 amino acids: CASIRMGQGAMNEQFF. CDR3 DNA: TGTGCCAGCATCCGAATGGGACAGGGGGCGATGAATGAGCAGTTCTTC.

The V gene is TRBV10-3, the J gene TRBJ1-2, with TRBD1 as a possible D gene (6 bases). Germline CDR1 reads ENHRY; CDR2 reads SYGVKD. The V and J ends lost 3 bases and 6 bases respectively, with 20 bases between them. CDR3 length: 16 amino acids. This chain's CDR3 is CAISDPGARSVDGYTF. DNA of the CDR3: TGTGCCATCAGTGACCCAGGGGCGCGCTCTGTGGATGGCTACACCTTC.

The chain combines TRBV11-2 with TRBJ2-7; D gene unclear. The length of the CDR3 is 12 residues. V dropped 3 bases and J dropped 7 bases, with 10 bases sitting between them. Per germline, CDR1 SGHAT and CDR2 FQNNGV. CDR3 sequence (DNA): TGTGCCAGCAGCTTTGAAGGCAATGAGCAGTACTTC. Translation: CASSFEGNEQYF.

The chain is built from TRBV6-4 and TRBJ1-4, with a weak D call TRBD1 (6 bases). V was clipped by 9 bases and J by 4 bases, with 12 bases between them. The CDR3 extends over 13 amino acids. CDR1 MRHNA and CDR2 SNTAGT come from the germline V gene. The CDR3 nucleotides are TGTGCCAGGAAGGACAGCGGTAATGAAAAACTGTTTTTT. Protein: CARKDSGNEKLFF.

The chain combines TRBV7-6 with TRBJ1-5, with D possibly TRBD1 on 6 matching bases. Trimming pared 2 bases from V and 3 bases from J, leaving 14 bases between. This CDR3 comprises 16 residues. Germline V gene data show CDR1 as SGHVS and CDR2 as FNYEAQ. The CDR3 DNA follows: TGTGCCAGCAGCTTACTGGGGGGCGAATTCAATCAGCCCCAGCATTTT. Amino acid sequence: CASSLLGGEFNQPQHF.

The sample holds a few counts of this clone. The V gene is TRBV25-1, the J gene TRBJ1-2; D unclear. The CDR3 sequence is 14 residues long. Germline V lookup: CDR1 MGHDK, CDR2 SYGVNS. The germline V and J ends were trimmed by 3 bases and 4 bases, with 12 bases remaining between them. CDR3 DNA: TGTGCCAGCAGTGACGGGCAGGCCAGCTATGGCTACACCTTC. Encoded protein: CASSDGQASYGYTF.

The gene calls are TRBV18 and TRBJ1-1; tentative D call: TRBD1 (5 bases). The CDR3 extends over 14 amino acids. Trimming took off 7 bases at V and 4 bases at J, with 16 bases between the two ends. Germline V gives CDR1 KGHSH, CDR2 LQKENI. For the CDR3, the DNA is TGTGCCAGCTTAGGCCCAAGGGACGGCACTGAAGCTTTCTTT. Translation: CASLGPRDGTEAFF. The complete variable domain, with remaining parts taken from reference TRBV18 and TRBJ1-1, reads NAGVMQNPRHLVRRRGQEARLRCSPMKGHSHVYWYRQLPEEGLKFMVYLQKENIIDESGMPKERFSAEFPKEGPSILRIQQVVRGDSAAYFCASLGPRDGTEAFFGQGTRLTVV.

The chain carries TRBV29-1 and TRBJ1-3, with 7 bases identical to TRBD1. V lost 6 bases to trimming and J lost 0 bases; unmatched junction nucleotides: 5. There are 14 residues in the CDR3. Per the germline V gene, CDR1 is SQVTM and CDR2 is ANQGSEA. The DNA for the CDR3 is TGCAGCGTGGGGGACAGATCCTCTGGAAACACCATATATTTT. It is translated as CSVGDRSSGNTIYF. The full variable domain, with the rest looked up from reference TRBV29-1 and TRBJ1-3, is SAVISQKPSRDICQRGTSLTIQCQVDSQVTMMFWYRQQPGQSLTLIATANQGSEATYESGFVIDKFPISRPNLTFSTLTVSNMSPEDSSIYLCSVGDRSSGNTIYFGEGSWLTVV.

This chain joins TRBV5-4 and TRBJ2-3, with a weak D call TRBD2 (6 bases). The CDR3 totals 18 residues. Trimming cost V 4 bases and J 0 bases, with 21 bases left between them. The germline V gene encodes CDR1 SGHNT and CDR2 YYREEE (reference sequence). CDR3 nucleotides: TGTGCCAGCAGCGGGCACATGTTGGGGACTCTTAGCACAGATACGCAGTATTTT. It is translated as CASSGHMLGTLSTDTQYF.

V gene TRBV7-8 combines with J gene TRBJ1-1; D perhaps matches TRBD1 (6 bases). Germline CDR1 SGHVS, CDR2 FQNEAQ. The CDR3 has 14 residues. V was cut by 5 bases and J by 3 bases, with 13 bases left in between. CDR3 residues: CASSRDRTDTEAFF. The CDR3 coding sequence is TGTGCCAGCAGCCGAGACAGGACGGACACTGAAGCTTTCTTT.

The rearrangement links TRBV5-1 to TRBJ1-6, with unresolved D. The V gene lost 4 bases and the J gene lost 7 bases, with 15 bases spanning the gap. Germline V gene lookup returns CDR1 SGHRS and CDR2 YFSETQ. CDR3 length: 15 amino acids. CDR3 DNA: TGCGCCAGCAGCCCGGAGGTCGGGTTGAATTCACCCCTCCACTTT. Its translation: CASSPEVGLNSPLHF.

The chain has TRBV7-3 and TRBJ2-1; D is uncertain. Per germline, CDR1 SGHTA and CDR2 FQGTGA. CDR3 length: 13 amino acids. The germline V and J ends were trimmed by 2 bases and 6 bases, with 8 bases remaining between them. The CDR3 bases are TGTGCCAGCAGCTTAGGCCTGGCCAATGAGCAGTTCTTC. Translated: CASSLGLANEQFF.

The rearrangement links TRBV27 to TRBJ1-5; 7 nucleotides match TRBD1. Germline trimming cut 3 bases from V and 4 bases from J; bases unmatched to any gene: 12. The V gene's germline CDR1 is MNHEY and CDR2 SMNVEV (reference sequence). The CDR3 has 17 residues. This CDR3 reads CASSFRAGTVLNQPQHF. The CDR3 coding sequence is TGTGCCAGCAGTTTTCGGGCCGGGACAGTTCTGAATCAGCCCCAGCATTTT.

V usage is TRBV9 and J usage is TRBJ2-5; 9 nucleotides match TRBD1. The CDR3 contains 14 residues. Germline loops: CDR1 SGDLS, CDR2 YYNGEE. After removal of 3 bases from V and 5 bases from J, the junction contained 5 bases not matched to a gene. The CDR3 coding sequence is TGTGCCAGCAGCGATACAGGGGGCATGGAGACCCAGTACTTC. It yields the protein CASSDTGGMETQYF.

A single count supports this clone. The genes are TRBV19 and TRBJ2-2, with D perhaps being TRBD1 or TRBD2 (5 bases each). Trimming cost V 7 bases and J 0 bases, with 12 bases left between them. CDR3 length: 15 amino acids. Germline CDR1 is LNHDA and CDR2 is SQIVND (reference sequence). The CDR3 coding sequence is TGTGCCAGTAAATCCGGGGCCGCGAACACCGGGGAGCTGTTTTTT. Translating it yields CASKSGAANTGELFF.

CDR3 in DNA: TGTGCCAGCAGTTTGTTCAAATGGGACAGGGGGGCTGAAGCTTTCTTT. It yields the protein CASSLFKWDRGAEAFF. This sequence joins TRBV27 and TRBJ1-1; 11 bases fit TRBD1. CDR3 size: 16 residues. The trim removed 3 bases at V and 6 bases at J, leaving 9 bases unmatched. Germline lookup yields CDR1 MNHEY and CDR2 SMNVEV (reference sequence).

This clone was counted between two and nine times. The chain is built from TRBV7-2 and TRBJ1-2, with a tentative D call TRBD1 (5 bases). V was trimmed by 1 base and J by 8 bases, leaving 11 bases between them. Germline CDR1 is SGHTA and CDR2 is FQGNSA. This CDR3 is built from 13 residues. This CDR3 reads CASSLEGARGYTF. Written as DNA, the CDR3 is TGTGCCAGCAGCTTAGAAGGGGCGCGAGGCTACACCTTC. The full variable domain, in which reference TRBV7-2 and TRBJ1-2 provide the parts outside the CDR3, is GAGVSQSPSNKVTEKGKDVELRCDPISGHTALYWYRQSLGQGLEFLIYFQGNSAPDKSGLPSDRFSAERTGGSVSTLTIQRTQQEDSAVYLCASSLEGARGYTFGSGTRLTVV.

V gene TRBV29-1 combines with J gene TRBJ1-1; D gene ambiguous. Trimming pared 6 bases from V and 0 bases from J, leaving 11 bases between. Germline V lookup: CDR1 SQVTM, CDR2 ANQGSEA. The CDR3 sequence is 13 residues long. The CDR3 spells CSVRATMNTEAFF. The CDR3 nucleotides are TGCAGCGTACGGGCCACTATGAACACTGAAGCTTTCTTT.

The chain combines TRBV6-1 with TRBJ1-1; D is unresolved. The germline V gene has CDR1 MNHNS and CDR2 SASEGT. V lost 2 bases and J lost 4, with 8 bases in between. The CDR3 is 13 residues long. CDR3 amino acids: CASSETVATEAFF. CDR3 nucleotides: TGTGCCAGCAGTGAAACAGTGGCCACTGAAGCTTTCTTT.

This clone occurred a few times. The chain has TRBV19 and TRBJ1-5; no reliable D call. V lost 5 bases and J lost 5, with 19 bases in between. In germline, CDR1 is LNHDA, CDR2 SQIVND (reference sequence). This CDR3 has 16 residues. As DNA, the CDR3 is TGTGCCAGTAGTTTGGGTGCGGGGAACACCTATCAGCCCCAGCATTTT. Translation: CASSLGAGNTYQPQHF. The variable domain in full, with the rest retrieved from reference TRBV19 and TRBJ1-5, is DGGITQSPKYLFRKEGQNVTLSCEQNLNHDAMYWYRQDPGQGLRLIYYSQIVNDFQKGDIAEGYSVSREKKESFPLTVTSAQKNPTAFYLCASSLGAGNTYQPQHFGDGTRLSIL.